These 8 T cell receptor beta chains came from one sample sequenced in a study of blood T cell repertoires in COVID-19. Sequencing used immunoSEQ multiplex PCR; TCRdb keeps in-frame clones, though not all of them. The sample yields tens of thousands of clones, under 85% seen once. The specimen was peripheral blood. These receptors all stem from an elderly woman with acute or convalescent COVID-19.

The chain links TRBV5-4 to TRBJ1-2, with 7 bases lining up with TRBD1. This CDR3 has 16 amino acids. The germline gives CDR1 SGHNT, CDR2 YYREEE (reference sequence). V lost 3 bases and J lost 4; bases outside the gene matches: 12. DNA for the CDR3: TGTGCCAGCAGCTCCCCTACAGGGGTGTGGCTCTATGGCTACACCTTC. Its protein is CASSSPTGVWLYGYTF.

Only a few counts were recorded for this clone. The V gene is TRBV19, the J gene TRBJ1-1, with 7 bases fitting TRBD1. The CDR3 contains 17 residues. Germline values: CDR1 LNHDA, CDR2 SQIVND (reference sequence). J was trimmed by 0 bases and V by 3 bases; bases with no gene match: 10. The CDR3 DNA reads TGTGCCAGTAGTATCGGGACAGAGCCTCCGATGAACACTGAAGCTTTCTTT. Its protein product is CASSIGTEPPMNTEAFF.

This chain links TRBV14 with TRBJ2-2, with D possibly TRBD2 on 5 matching bases. The CDR3 covers 15 residues. Germline-derived CDR1 and CDR2 are SGHDN and FVKESK. Trimming left V 4 bases short and J 4 bases short, with 13 bases between. Written as DNA, the CDR3 is TGTGCCAGCAGCCCCACCCGGACTTCCACCGGGGAGCTGTTTTTT. Translated: CASSPTRTSTGELFF.

V usage is TRBV11-2 and J usage is TRBJ1-6; D is undetermined. The V gene lost 5 bases and the J gene lost 9 bases, with 11 bases spanning the gap. CDR1 and CDR2 from the germline V gene are SGHAT and FQNNGV. This CDR3 has 13 residues. CDR3 protein: CASSPRLISPLHF. In DNA form, the CDR3 reads TGTGCCAGCAGCCCTCGGTTAATTTCACCCCTCCACTTT.

V gene TRBV7-3 combines with J gene TRBJ1-1; D is possibly TRBD1 (5 bases). Trimming cost V 5 bases and J 1 base, with 11 bases left between them. Germline loops: CDR1 SGHTA, CDR2 FQGTGA. CDR3 length: 14 residues. CDR3 DNA: TGTGCCAGCAGCCCCGGACACGCGAACACTGAAGCTTTCTTT. This sequence encodes CASSPGHANTEAFF. The variable domain in full, completed from reference TRBV7-3 and TRBJ1-1, reads GAGVSQTPSNKVTEKGKYVELRCDPISGHTALYWYRQSLGQGPEFLIYFQGTGAADDSGLPNDRFFAVRPEGSVSTLKIQRTERGDSAVYLCASSPGHANTEAFFGQGTRLTVV.

Notes on this clone: At one end the junction does not follow the germline gene, possibly because of a read error. The rearrangement uses TRBV9 and TRBJ2-7, with 10 bases matching TRBD2. In germline, CDR1 is SGDLS, CDR2 YYNGEE. The CDR3 is 17 residues long. The CDR3 is CASSVDPLAGVSHEQYF. DNA for the CDR3: TGTGCCAGCAGCGTGGACCCTCTAGCGGGGGTCTCCCACGAGCAGTACTTC. Looking up the rest from reference TRBV9 and TRBJ2-7 gives the full variable domain: DSGVTQTPKHLITATGQRVTLRCSPRSGDLSVYWYQQSLDQGLQFLIQYYNGEERAKGNILERFSAQQFPDLHSELNLSSLELGDSALYFCASSVDPLAGVSHEQYFGPGTRLTVT.

J is TRBJ2-3 and V is TRBV5-1; 7 bases fit TRBD2. Germline V gene sequence: CDR1 SGHRS, CDR2 YFSETQ. The CDR3 is made up of 16 amino acids. V shed 0 bases, J shed 4 bases, and the junction held 8 bases outside the gene matches. In DNA form, the CDR3 reads TGCGCCAGCAGCTTGGAACCCGGGAGGTGGGCAGATACGCAGTATTTT. Residues: CASSLEPGRWADTQYF.

V usage is TRBV6-5 and J usage is TRBJ1-3, with a weak D call TRBD1 (5 bases). The CDR3 is 15 residues long. V dropped 2 bases and J dropped 0 bases, with 8 bases sitting between them. CDR1 and CDR2 from the germline V gene are MNHEY and SVGAGI. CDR3 protein: CASSYGQLSGNTIYF. For the CDR3, the DNA is TGTGCCAGCAGTTACGGACAACTCTCTGGAAACACCATATATTTT.